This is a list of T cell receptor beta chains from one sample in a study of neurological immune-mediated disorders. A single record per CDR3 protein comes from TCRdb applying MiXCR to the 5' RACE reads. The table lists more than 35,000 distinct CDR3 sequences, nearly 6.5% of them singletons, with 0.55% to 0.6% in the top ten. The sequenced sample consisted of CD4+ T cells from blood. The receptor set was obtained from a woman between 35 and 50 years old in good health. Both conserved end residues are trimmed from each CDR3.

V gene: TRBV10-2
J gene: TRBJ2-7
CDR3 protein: ASSESFGMVTYEQY

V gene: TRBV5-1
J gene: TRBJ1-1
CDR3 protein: ASSSQRPGRSGTEAF

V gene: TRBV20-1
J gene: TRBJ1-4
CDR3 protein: SALPRGSATNEKLF

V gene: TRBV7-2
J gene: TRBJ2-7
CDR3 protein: ASHGGAYEQY

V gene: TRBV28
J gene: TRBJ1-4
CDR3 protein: ASSFLQETAEKLF

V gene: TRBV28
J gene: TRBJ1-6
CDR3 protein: ASRKGSPLH

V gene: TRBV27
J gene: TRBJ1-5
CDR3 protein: ASSRTGVSDQPQH

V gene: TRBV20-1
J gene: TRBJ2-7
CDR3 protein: SASRISDEQY

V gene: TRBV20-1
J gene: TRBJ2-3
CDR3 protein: SAQGTHTDTQY

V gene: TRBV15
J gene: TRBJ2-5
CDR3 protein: ATSGTSKGTQY

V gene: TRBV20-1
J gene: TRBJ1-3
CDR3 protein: SARDREISGNTIY

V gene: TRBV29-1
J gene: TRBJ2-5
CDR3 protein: SVELTGLGQETQY

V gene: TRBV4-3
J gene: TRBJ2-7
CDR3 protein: ASSQDYRDEQY

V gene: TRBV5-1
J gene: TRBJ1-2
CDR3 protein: ASNSGTGGGGYT

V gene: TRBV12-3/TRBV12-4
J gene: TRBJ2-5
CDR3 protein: ASSHHRGIWETQY

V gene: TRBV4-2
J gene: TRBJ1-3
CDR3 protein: ASSPDRVDGNTIY

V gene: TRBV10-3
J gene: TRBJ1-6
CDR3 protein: AISELTGGSSPLH

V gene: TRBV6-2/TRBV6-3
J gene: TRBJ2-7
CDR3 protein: ASSRRGLDYEQY

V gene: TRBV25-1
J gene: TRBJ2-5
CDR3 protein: ASSETSGWRETQY

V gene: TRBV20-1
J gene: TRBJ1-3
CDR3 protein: SASGDSGNTIY

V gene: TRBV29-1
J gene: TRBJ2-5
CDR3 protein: SVERGGETQY

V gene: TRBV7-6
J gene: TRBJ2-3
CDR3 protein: ASSGGTRPFTDTQY

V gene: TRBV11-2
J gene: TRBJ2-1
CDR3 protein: ASSPRQIFNEQF

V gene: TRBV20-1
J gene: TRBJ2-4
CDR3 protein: SARGGGRVNIQY

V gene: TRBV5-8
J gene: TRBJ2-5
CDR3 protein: ASSFGTGSPPQETQY

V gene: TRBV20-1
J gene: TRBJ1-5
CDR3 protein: SAARLVSNQPQH

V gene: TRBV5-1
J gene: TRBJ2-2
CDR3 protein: ASSLLAGGTNTGELF

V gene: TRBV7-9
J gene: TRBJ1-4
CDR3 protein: ASSPKRREDEKLF

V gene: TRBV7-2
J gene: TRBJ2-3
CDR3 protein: ASSPPNSGIPDTQY

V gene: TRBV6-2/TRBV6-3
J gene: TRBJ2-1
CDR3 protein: ASSGSGRSYNEQF

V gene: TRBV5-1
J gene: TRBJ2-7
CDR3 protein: ASSSSSGPEYEQY

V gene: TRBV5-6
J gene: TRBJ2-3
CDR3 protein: ASSPTGSDTQY

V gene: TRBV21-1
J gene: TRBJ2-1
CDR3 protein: ARDRTGAGGSYNEQF

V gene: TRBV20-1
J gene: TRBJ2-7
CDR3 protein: SAPDSSYEQY

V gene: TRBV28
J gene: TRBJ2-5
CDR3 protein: ASSSPKTQEETQY

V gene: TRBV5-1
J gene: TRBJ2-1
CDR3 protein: ASSLLTNRGNEQF

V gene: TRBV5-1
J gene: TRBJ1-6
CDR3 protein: ASSLVPSGDSPLH

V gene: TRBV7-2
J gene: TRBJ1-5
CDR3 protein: ASSSLTGDQPQH

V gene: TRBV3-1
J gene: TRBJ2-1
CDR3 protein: ASSQAGVLAEGGNEQF